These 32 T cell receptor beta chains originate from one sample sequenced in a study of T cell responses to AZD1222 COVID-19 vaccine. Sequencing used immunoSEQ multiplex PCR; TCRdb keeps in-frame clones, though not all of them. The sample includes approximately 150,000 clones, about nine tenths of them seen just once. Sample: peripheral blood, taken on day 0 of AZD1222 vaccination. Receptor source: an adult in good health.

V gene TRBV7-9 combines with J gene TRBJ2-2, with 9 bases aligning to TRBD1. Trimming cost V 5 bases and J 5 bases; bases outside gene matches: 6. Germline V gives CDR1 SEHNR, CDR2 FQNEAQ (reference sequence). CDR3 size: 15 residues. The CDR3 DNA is TGTGCCAGCAGCGGGCGACAGGGGGGGACCGGGGAGCTGTTTTTT. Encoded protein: CASSGRQGGTGELFF.

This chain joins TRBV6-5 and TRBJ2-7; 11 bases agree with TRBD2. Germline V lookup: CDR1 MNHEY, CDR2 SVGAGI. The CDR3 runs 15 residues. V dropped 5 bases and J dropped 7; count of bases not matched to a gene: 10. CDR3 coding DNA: TGTGCCAGCAGTCCGGGACTAGCGGAGATGGGGGAGCAGTACTTC. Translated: CASSPGLAEMGEQYF.

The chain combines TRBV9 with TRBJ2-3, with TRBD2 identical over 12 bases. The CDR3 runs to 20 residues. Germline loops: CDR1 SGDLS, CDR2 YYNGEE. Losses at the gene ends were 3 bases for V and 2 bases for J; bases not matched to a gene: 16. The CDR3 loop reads CASSGGQGSASGRDTDTQYF. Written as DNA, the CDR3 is TGTGCCAGCAGCGGAGGACAGGGTAGCGCTAGCGGGAGGGACACAGATACGCAGTATTTT.

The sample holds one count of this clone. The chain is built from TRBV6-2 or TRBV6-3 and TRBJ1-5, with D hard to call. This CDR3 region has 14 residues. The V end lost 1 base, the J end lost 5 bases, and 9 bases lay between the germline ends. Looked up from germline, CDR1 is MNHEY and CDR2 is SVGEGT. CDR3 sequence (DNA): TGTGCCAGCAGTTACTTTGGTAGTGATCAGCCCCAGCATTTT. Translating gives CASSYFGSDQPQHF.

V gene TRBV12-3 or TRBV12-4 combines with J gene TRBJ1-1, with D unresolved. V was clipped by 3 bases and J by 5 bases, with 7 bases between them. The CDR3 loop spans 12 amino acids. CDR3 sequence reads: CASSFWGTEAFF. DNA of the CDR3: TGTGCCAGCAGTTTTTGGGGAACTGAAGCTTTCTTT.

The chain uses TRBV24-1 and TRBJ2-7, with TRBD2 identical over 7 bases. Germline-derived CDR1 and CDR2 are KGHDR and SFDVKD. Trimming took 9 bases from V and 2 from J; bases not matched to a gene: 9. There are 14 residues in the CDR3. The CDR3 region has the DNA TGTGCCACCGAAGGGGCTAGCGGAACCTACGAGCAGTACTTC. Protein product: CATEGASGTYEQYF.

The CDR3 sequence is CASSPSGRVYNEQFF. The CDR3 coding sequence is TGCGCCAGCAGCCCTAGCGGGAGGGTCTACAATGAGCAGTTCTTC. The rearrangement uses TRBV4-3 and TRBJ2-1; 12 nucleotides align to TRBD2. Germline V lookup: CDR1 LGHNA, CDR2 YSLEER. V dropped 4 bases and J dropped 3; count of bases not matched to a gene: 1. The CDR3 is made up of 15 amino acids.

CDR3 in DNA: TGTGCCAGCAGCTTACAGTATGAAGCTTTCTTT. This encodes CASSLQYEAFF. This sequence joins TRBV5-5 and TRBJ1-1, with unresolved D. The V and J ends lost 2 bases and 7 bases respectively, with 6 bases between them. CDR3 length equals 11 residues. Germline CDR1 and CDR2: SGHKS and YYEKEE (reference sequence).

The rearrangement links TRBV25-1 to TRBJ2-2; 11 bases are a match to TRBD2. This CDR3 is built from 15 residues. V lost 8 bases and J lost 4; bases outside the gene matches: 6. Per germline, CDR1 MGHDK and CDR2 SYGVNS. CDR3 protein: CASRTSGHVTGELFF. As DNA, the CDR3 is TGTGCCAGCCGGACTAGCGGGCATGTCACCGGGGAGCTGTTTTTT.

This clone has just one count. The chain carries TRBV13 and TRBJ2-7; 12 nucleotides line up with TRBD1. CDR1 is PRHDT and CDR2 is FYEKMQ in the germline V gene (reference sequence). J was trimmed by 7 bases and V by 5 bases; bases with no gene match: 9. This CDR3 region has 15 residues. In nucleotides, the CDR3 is TGTGCCAGCAGCGCTCCCGGGACAGGGGGCTGGGAGCAGTACTTC. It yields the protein CASSAPGTGGWEQYF.

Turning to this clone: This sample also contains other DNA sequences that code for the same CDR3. The CDR3 nucleotides are TGTGCCAGCTCACCCCTGGCTTCGGAGACCCAGTACTTC. The encoded protein is CASSPLASETQYF. This rearrangement joins TRBV18 to TRBJ2-5; D call uncertain. The V end was cut by 3 bases, the J end by 5 bases, with 10 bases between. Germline V gene data show CDR1 as KGHSH and CDR2 as LQKENI. The CDR3 has 13 residues.

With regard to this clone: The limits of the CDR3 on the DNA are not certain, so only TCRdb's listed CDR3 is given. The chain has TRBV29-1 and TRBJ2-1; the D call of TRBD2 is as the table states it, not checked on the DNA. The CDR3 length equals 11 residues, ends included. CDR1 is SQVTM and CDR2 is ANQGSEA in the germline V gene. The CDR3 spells CSVANGTSEFF.

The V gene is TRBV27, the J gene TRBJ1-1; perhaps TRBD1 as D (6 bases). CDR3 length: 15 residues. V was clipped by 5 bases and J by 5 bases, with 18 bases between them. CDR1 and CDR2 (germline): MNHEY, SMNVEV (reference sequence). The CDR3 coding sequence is TGTGCCAGCAGTCTGAACCCGGGAGGGGGGACTGAAGCTTTCTTT. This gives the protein CASSLNPGGGTEAFF.

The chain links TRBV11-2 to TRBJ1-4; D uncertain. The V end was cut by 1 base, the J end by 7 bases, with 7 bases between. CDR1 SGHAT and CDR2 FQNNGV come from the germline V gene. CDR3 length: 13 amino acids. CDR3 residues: CASSLGKGEKLFF. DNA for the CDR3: TGTGCCAGCAGCTTAGGGAAGGGTGAAAAACTGTTTTTT.

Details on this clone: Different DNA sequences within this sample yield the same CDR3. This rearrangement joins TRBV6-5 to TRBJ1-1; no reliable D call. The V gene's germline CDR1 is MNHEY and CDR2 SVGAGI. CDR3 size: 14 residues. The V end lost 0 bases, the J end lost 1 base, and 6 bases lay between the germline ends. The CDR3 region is CASSYSAGNTEAFF. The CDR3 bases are TGTGCCAGCAGTTACTCGGCGGGGAACACTGAAGCTTTCTTT.

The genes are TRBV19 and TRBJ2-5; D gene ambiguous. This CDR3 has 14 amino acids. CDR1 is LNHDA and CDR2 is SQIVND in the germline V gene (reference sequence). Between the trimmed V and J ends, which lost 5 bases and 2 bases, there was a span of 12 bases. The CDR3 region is CASSLRATQETQYF. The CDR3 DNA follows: TGTGCCAGTAGTCTTCGGGCCACACAAGAGACCCAGTACTTC.

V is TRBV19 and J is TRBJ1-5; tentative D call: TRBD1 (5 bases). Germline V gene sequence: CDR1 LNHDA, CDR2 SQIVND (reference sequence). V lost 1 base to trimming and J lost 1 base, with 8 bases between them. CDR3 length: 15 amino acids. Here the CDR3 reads CASSIAGDSNQPQHF. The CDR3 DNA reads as TGTGCCAGTAGTATAGCGGGGGACAGCAATCAGCCCCAGCATTTT.

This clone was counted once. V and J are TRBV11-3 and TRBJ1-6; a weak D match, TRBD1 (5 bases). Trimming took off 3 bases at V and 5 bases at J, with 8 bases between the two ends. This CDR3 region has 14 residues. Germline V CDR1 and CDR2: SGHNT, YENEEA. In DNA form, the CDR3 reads TGTGCCAGCAGCTTGGGACTGGATAATTCACCCCTCCACTTT. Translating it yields CASSLGLDNSPLHF.

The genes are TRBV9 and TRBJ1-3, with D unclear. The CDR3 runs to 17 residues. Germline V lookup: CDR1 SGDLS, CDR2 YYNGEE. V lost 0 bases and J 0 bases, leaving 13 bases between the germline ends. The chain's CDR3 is CASSVDPKTFSGNTIYF. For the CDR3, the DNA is TGTGCCAGCAGCGTAGATCCCAAGACGTTCTCTGGAAACACCATATATTTT.

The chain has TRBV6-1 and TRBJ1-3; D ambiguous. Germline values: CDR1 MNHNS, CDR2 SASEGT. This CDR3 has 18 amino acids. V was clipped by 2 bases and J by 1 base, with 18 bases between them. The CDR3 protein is CASSEFAPGSVSGNTIYF. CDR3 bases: TGTGCCAGCAGTGAATTTGCCCCGGGTTCGGTGTCTGGAAACACCATATATTTT.

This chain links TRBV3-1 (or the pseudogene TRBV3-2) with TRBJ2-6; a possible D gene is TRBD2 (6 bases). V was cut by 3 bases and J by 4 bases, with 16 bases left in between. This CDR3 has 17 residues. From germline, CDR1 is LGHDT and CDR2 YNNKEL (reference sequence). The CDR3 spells CASSHLRGGEGANVLTF. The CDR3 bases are TGTGCCAGCAGCCATCTTCGAGGCGGGGAAGGGGCCAACGTCCTGACTTTC.

This CDR3 is CASSPWTGFTTGELFF. As DNA, the CDR3 is TGTGCCAGCAGTCCCTGGACAGGATTCACGACCGGGGAGCTGTTTTTT. This rearrangement joins TRBV6-2 or TRBV6-3 to TRBJ2-2, with 7 bases that match TRBD1. CDR1 and CDR2 from the germline V gene are MNHEY and SVGEGT. Trimming at V came to 5 bases and at J to 5 bases, leaving 11 bases not matched to a gene. The CDR3 runs to 16 residues.

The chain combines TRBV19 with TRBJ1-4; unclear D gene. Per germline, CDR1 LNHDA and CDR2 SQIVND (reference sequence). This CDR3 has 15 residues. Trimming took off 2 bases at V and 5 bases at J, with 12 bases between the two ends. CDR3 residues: CASSIRRSENEKLFF. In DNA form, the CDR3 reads TGTGCCAGTAGTATACGGAGGTCGGAGAATGAAAAACTGTTTTTT.

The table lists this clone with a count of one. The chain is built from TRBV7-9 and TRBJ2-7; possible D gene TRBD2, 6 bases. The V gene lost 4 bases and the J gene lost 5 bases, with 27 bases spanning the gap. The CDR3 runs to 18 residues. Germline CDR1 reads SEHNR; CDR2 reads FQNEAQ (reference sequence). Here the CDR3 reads CASSSAPGDALPTHEQYF. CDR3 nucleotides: TGTGCCAGCAGCTCCGCTCCGGGGGACGCCCTGCCGACTCACGAGCAGTACTTC.

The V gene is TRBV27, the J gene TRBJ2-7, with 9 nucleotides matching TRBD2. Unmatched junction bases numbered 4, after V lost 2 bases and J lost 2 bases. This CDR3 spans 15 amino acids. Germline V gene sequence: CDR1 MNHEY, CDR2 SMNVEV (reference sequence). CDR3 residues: CASSLSASGAYEQYF. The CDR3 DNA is TGTGCCAGCAGTTTAAGTGCTAGCGGGGCCTACGAGCAGTACTTC.

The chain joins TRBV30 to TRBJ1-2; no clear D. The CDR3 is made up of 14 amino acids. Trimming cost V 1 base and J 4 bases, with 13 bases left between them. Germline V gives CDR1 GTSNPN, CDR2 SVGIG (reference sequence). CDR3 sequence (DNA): TGTGCCTGGAGTGGTAGGACTAAGGGCTATGGCTACACCTTC. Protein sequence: CAWSGRTKGYGYTF.

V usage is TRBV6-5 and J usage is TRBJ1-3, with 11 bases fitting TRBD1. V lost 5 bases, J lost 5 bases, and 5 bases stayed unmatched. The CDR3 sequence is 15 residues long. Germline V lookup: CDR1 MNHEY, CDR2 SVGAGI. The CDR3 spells CASSRTGGGRNTIYF. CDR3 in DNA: TGTGCCAGCAGTAGGACAGGGGGCGGTCGAAACACCATATATTTT.

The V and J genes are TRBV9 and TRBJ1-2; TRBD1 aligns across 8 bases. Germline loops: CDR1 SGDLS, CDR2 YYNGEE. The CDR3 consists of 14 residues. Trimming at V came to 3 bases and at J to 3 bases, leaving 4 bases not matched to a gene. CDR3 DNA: TGTGCCAGCAGCGAGGGGACAGGTTACTATGGCTACACCTTC. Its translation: CASSEGTGYYGYTF.

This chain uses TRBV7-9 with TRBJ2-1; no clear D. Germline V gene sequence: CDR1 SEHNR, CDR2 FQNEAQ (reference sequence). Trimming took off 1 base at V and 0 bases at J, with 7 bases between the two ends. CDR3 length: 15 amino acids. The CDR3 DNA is TGTGCCAGCAGCTTAGGGGCCAGCTCCTACAATGAGCAGTTCTTC. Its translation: CASSLGASSYNEQFF.

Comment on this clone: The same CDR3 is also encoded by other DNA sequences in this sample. CDR3: CASSSFPGELFF. DNA for the CDR3: TGTGCCAGCAGTTCGTTCCCCGGGGAGCTGTTTTTT. The chain has TRBV27 and TRBJ2-2; D is unclear. Germline V gene lookup returns CDR1 MNHEY and CDR2 SMNVEV (reference sequence). CDR3 size: 12 residues. V lost 4 bases, J lost 6 bases, and 6 bases lay in between.

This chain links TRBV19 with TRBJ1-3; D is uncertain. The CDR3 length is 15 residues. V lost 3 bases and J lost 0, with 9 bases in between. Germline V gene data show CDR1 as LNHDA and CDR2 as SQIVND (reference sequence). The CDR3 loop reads CASSINRLSGNTIYF. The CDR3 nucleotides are TGTGCCAGTAGTATCAACCGACTCTCTGGAAACACCATATATTTT.

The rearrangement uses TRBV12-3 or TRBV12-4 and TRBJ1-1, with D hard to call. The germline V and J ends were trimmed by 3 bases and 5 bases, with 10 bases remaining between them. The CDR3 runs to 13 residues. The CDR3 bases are TGTGCCAGCAGTTTTGGGAGAGGGACTGAAGCTTTCTTT. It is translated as CASSFGRGTEAFF.